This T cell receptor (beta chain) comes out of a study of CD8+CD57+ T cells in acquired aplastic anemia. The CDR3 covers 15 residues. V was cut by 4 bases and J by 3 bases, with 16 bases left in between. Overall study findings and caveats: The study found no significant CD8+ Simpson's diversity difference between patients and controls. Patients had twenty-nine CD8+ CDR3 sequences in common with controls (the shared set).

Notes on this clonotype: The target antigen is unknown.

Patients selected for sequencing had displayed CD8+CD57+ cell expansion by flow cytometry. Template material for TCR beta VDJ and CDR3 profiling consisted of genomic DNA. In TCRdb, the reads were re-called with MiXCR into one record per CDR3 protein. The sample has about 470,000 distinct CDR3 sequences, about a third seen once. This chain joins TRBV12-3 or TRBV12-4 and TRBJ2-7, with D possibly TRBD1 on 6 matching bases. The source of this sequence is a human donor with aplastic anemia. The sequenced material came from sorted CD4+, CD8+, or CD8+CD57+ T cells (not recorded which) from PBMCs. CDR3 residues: CASSYSAGVRYEQYF. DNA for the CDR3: TGTGCCAGCAGTTATTCAGCAGGGGTACGCTACGAGCAGTACTTC.